The next 29 T cell receptor beta chains were all read from a single sample in a study of T-cell reconstitution after alpha-beta-depleted transplantation in children. Preparation of the TCRbeta library was carried out with unique molecular identifiers. TCRdb re-called the PCR reads with MiXCR, one entry per CDR3 protein. The sample lists 600,000 to 700,000 distinct CDR3 sequences, under 15% occurring once. The starting material was PBMCs, obtained before TCRalphabeta/CD19-depleted stem cell transplant. The source of these receptors is a girl between 2 and 10 years old with congenital amegakaryocytic thrombocytopenia, due to receive a stem cell transplant.

This clonotype has a handful of counts. The genes are TRBV20-1 and TRBJ2-5, with TRBD2 identical over 14 bases. The CDR3 has 17 residues. V lost 6 bases to trimming and J lost 2 bases; unmatched junction nucleotides: 11. Germline CDR1 DFQATT, CDR2 SNEGSKA (reference sequence). CDR3 residues: CSALGGLAGGGQETQYF. The CDR3 DNA reads TGCAGTGCGCTAGGTGGACTAGCGGGAGGAGGTCAAGAGACCCAGTACTTC.

The rearrangement links TRBV10-3 to TRBJ2-1; 7 nucleotides line up with TRBD2. The J segment lost 4 bases and the V segment lost 9 bases, leaving 21 bases of the junction unmatched. There are 18 residues in the CDR3. Germline assignment: CDR1 ENHRY and CDR2 SYGVKD. This CDR3 is CAMGRRPFGTTQYNEQFF. CDR3 coding DNA: TGTGCCATGGGCCGCCGGCCCTTCGGGACTACCCAATACAATGAGCAGTTCTTC.

This clonotype was recorded at least ten times. V and J are TRBV20-1 and TRBJ2-1, with 12 positions matching TRBD2. Germline CDR1 is DFQATT and CDR2 is SNEGSKA (reference sequence). There are 14 residues in the CDR3. V lost 3 bases, J lost 7 bases, and 4 bases stayed unmatched. This CDR3 is CSASPGLAGNEQFF. The CDR3 DNA is TGCAGTGCTAGTCCGGGACTAGCGGGTAATGAGCAGTTCTTC.

This clonotype was counted at least ten times. The rearrangement links TRBV29-1 to TRBJ2-1; 12 bases map to TRBD2. CDR1 SQVTM and CDR2 ANQGSEA come from the germline V gene. J was trimmed by 1 base and V by 6 bases; bases with no gene match: 7. The CDR3 length is 16 residues. The CDR3 DNA is TGCAGCGTCCAGGGACTAGCGGGTATTTCCTACAATGAGCAGTTCTTC. Its protein product is CSVQGLAGISYNEQFF.

V is TRBV6-5 and J is TRBJ1-1; 9 bases are shared with TRBD1. Germline V gene data show CDR1 as MNHEY and CDR2 as SVGAGI. The V segment lost 2 bases and the J segment 5 bases; nucleotides outside the gene matches: 9. This CDR3 has 16 amino acids. The CDR3 sequence is CASSYGTGRSKTEAFF. CDR3 DNA: TGTGCCAGCAGTTACGGGACAGGGCGTAGTAAAACTGAAGCTTTCTTT.

This rearrangement joins TRBV19 to TRBJ2-1; tentatively, D is TRBD2 (7 bases). CDR1 is LNHDA and CDR2 is SQIVND in the germline V gene (reference sequence). This CDR3 is 16 amino acids long. V lost 4 bases, J lost 3 bases, and 16 bases lay in between. CDR3 in DNA: TGTGCCAGTAGTAATAGGGGGGGAGGAATCTACAATGAGCAGTTCTTC. This codes for CASSNRGGGIYNEQFF.

This clonotype was observed a handful of times. The CDR3 region is CAISESEGRTGELFF. The CDR3 DNA reads TGTGCCATCAGTGAGTCCGAGGGGAGGACCGGGGAGCTGTTTTTT. The chain recombines TRBV10-3 with TRBJ2-2; possibly TRBD2 for D (6 bases). CDR3 length: 15 residues. Trimming stripped 0 bases from V and 5 bases from J, with 10 bases between. Germline CDR1 reads ENHRY; CDR2 reads SYGVKD.

At least ten counts were recorded for this clonotype. The genes are TRBV6-2 or TRBV6-3 and TRBJ2-5; a weak D match, TRBD2 (5 bases). This CDR3 is built from 15 residues. With 0 bases removed from V and 4 bases from J, the gap between germline ends came to 12 bases. Looked up from germline, CDR1 is MNHEY and CDR2 is SVGEGT. CDR3: CASSYSTRAPETQYF. CDR3 coding DNA: TGTGCCAGCAGTTACTCGACGCGGGCGCCAGAGACCCAGTACTTC.

This clonotype was observed many times. The CDR3 sequence: CASRVQEETQYF. The CDR3 region has the DNA TGCGCCAGCAGAGTGCAGGAAGAGACCCAGTACTTC. The rearrangement links TRBV5-1 to TRBJ2-5; D gene unclear. The CDR3 is 12 amino acids. CDR1 is SGHRS, CDR2 YFSETQ, per germline. Trimming took off 5 bases at V and 3 bases at J, with 8 bases between the two ends.

This clonotype was detected only a few times. The gene calls are TRBV12-3 or TRBV12-4 and TRBJ2-1; 9 positions agree with TRBD2. The CDR3 runs to 15 residues. V shed 6 bases and J 9 bases; nucleotides not matched to a gene: 12. The CDR3 is CASSPLAREGPEQFF. CDR3 coding DNA: TGTGCCAGCAGCCCTCTGGCGCGGGAGGGCCCTGAGCAGTTCTTC.

This clonotype has at least ten counts. V gene TRBV10-3 combines with J gene TRBJ1-4; TRBD1 matches 7 bases. Germline V gene sequence: CDR1 ENHRY, CDR2 SYGVKD. The ends lost 2 bases at V and 4 bases at J; junction bases unmatched: 1. This CDR3 region has 14 residues. DNA for the CDR3: TGTGCCATCAGTGAGGGACAGGATAATGAAAAACTGTTTTTT. Its translation: CAISEGQDNEKLFF.

This clonotype was seen a handful of times. The chain joins TRBV7-9 to TRBJ2-7; the D gene could be TRBD1 or TRBD2 (5 bases each). Trimming cost V 3 bases and J 3 bases, with 12 bases left between them. CDR3 length: 14 residues. CDR1 is SEHNR and CDR2 is FQNEAQ in the germline V gene (reference sequence). CDR3 amino acids: CASSFSGTYYEQYF. CDR3 in DNA: TGTGCCAGCAGCTTTTCCGGGACCTACTACGAGCAGTACTTC.

The chain carries TRBV11-1 and TRBJ2-7, with TRBD2 identical over 12 bases. Trimming cost V 0 bases and J 3 bases; bases outside gene matches: 12. The CDR3 contains 19 residues. The V gene's germline CDR1 is SGHAT and CDR2 FQDESV (reference sequence). The CDR3 nucleotides read TGTGCCAGCAGCTTAGCGTCCGGCAGGACTAGCGGGAACAACTACGAGCAGTACTTC. This encodes CASSLASGRTSGNNYEQYF.

This clonotype was detected ten times or more. The genes are TRBV5-1 and TRBJ2-7; 7 bases line up with TRBD1. Germline V lookup: CDR1 SGHRS, CDR2 YFSETQ. The CDR3 has 14 residues. V was pared by 0 bases and J by 2 bases, with 2 bases of the junction left unmatched. The chain's CDR3 is CASSLEGQTYEQYF. The CDR3 nucleotides are TGCGCCAGCAGCTTGGAGGGACAGACCTACGAGCAGTACTTC.

This clonotype has at least ten counts. The chain employs TRBV6-5 and TRBJ2-3, with TRBD2 matching over 7 bases. The CDR3 is 14 residues long. The germline gives CDR1 MNHEY, CDR2 SVGAGI. Trimming at V came to 4 bases and at J to 2 bases, leaving 3 bases not matched to a gene. CDR3 in amino acids: CASSLLAATDTQYF. The CDR3 coding sequence is TGTGCCAGCAGTTTGCTAGCGGCCACAGATACGCAGTATTTT.

This clonotype was found many times. The V call is TRBV12-3 or TRBV12-4, the J call TRBJ2-7; D unclear. The V end was cut by 4 bases, the J end by 0 bases, with 22 bases between. This CDR3 has 18 amino acids. The CDR3: CASSWSRRVRIPSYEQYF. The CDR3 DNA reads TGTGCCAGCAGTTGGAGCCGTCGGGTCCGCATACCCTCCTACGAGCAGTACTTC.

This clonotype was seen only a few times. V usage is TRBV15 and J usage is TRBJ2-1, with 10 bases that match TRBD1. V lost 1 base, J lost 3 bases, and 0 bases stayed unmatched. This CDR3 is built from 15 residues. Germline V gives CDR1 LNHNV, CDR2 YYDKDF (reference sequence). The CDR3 coding sequence is TGTGCCACCAGCAGAGGGACAGGGGGCTACAATGAGCAGTTCTTC. Protein: CATSRGTGGYNEQFF. Full variable domain (missing parts from reference TRBV15 and TRBJ2-1): DAMVIQNPRYQVTQFGKPVTLSCSQTLNHNVMYWYQQKSSQAPKLLFHYYDKDFNNEADTPDNFQSRRPNTSFCFLDIRSPGLGDTAMYLCATSRGTGGYNEQFFGPGTRLTVL.

This clonotype was picked up many times. The chain carries TRBV12-3 or TRBV12-4 and TRBJ1-1, with D perhaps matching TRBD1 (5 bases). V was clipped by 6 bases and J by 6 bases, with 14 bases between them. The CDR3 contains 13 residues. The CDR3 here is CASSHRGEAEAFF. For the CDR3, the DNA is TGTGCCAGCAGCCACCGGGGGGAAGCTGAAGCTTTCTTT.

Note on this clonotype: A read error may produce the germline difference seen at one junction end. The chain recombines TRBV28 with TRBJ1-5, with 7 positions matching TRBD1. The V gene's germline CDR1 is MDHEN and CDR2 SYDVKM. The CDR3 is 15 residues long. The DNA for the CDR3 is TGTGCCAGCGAACCGCCCAACAGGGGAGATCAGCCCCACCATTTT. It yields the protein CASEPPNRGDQPHHF.

This clonotype appeared a few times. The rearrangement links TRBV10-3 to TRBJ2-7; 9 bases line up with TRBD2. Germline V gives CDR1 ENHRY, CDR2 SYGVKD. The CDR3 is 15 amino acids. V gave up 3 bases and J gave up 6 bases; unmatched junction bases: 9. CDR3 sequence: CAISDDAGGPGEQYF. The CDR3 DNA sequence: TGTGCCATCAGTGATGACGCGGGAGGGCCGGGCGAGCAGTACTTC.

At least ten counts were recorded for this clonotype. CDR3 protein: CASSCYFGTDCEKLFF. The CDR3 DNA is TGTGCCAGCAGTTGCTACTTCGGGACGGATTGCGAAAAACTGTTTTTT. This chain joins TRBV27 and TRBJ1-4; D perhaps matches TRBD1 (5 bases). Germline V CDR1 and CDR2: MNHEY, SMNVEV (reference sequence). The V and J ends lost 4 bases and 8 bases respectively, with 20 bases between them. CDR3 size: 16 residues.

The chain carries TRBV20-1 and TRBJ2-3; TRBD2 is a possible D gene (5 bases). The CDR3 extends over 18 amino acids. With 5 bases removed from V and 2 bases from J, the gap between germline ends came to 26 bases. Germline V gene data show CDR1 as DFQATT and CDR2 as SNEGSKA (reference sequence). Written as DNA, the CDR3 is TGCAGTGCTCTTAACAACGATGGACGGACTCTCATCACAGATACGCAGTATTTT. This encodes CSALNNDGRTLITDTQYF.

The rearrangement joins TRBV5-1 to TRBJ2-1; TRBD2 might be the D (6 bases). V was pared by 9 bases and J by 0 bases, with 10 bases between. This CDR3 has 13 amino acids. Germline V gene sequence: CDR1 SGHRS, CDR2 YFSETQ. DNA of the CDR3: TGCGCCACCCGACTAGACTCCTACAATGAGCAGTTCTTC. This sequence encodes CATRLDSYNEQFF. Based on the CDR3 plus reference TRBV5-1 and TRBJ2-1, the full variable domain is KAGVTQTPRYLIKTRGQQVTLSCSPISGHRSVSWYQQTPGQGLQFLFEYFSETQRNKGNFPGRFSGRQFSNSRSEMNVSTLELGDSALYLCATRLDSYNEQFFGPGTRLTVL.

The chain has TRBV20-1 and TRBJ1-5, with TRBD1 matching 7 bases. J lost 8 bases, V lost 5 bases, and 6 bases had no gene match. The CDR3 totals 12 residues. Per the germline V gene, CDR1 is DFQATT and CDR2 is SNEGSKA (reference sequence). This CDR3 reads CSARQGPEPQHF. As DNA, the CDR3 is TGCAGTGCTCGACAGGGCCCGGAGCCCCAGCATTTT.

This clonotype has only a few counts. The chain couples TRBV20-1 to TRBJ1-4; 7 nucleotides match TRBD1. The germline gives CDR1 DFQATT, CDR2 SNEGSKA (reference sequence). V lost 4 bases, J lost 6 bases, and 5 bases stayed unmatched. The CDR3 consists of 13 residues. In DNA, the CDR3 is TGCAGTGCTAATCGAGGGACAGATGAAAAACTGTTTTTT. Translating it yields CSANRGTDEKLFF.

This clonotype was seen only a few times. As DNA, the CDR3 is TGTGCCAGCAGGCTCTCGAGGAGACTAGCGGGAGGGCCCTCCTACAATGAGCAGTTCTTC. This gives the protein CASRLSRRLAGGPSYNEQFF. The chain employs TRBV3-1 and TRBJ2-1; TRBD2 aligns across 14 bases. This CDR3 spans 20 amino acids. Per the germline V gene, CDR1 is LGHDT and CDR2 is YNNKEL (reference sequence). V shed 6 bases and J 0 bases; nucleotides not matched to a gene: 13.

This clonotype was seen at least ten times. The chain recombines TRBV20-1 with TRBJ2-1; 8 positions match TRBD2. With 8 bases clipped from V and 9 bases from J, the junction kept 9 bases outside the gene matches. The CDR3 is 12 residues long. Germline V CDR1 and CDR2: DFQATT, SNEGSKA (reference sequence). The CDR3 sequence is CSLPGRAVEQFF. The CDR3 nucleotides read TGCAGTTTACCCGGGAGGGCTGTTGAGCAGTTCTTC.

There are many counts of this clonotype. The chain has TRBV20-1 and TRBJ1-1; D may be TRBD1 (5 bases). Germline lookup yields CDR1 DFQATT and CDR2 SNEGSKA (reference sequence). V lost 0 bases and J 0 bases, leaving 11 bases between the germline ends. The CDR3 has 15 residues. CDR3 in amino acids: CSARDWGPLNTEAFF. DNA for the CDR3: TGCAGTGCTAGAGATTGGGGACCGCTGAACACTGAAGCTTTCTTT.

The chain has TRBV5-1 and TRBJ2-2; 11 bases map to TRBD2. The junction had 13 bases not matched to a gene; V was cut back by 5 bases and J by 7 bases. The germline CDR1 and CDR2 sequences are SGHRS and YFSETQ. CDR3 length: 17 amino acids. The CDR3 region is CASSRPLAGVLGGELFF. DNA for the CDR3: TGCGCCAGCAGTCGCCCACTAGCGGGAGTGTTGGGCGGGGAGCTGTTTTTT.